This paragraph reports one T cell receptor (beta chain). The TCRbeta library incorporated unique molecular identifiers. TCRdb called the PCR reads again in MiXCR, with one record for every CDR3 protein. The sample includes some 450,000 distinct CDR3 sequences, about 45% seen only once; the top ten take 27%. The sample belongs to a study of T-cell reconstitution after alpha-beta-depleted transplantation in children. The V gene lost 3 bases and the J gene lost 2 bases, with 12 bases spanning the gap. Per germline, CDR1 SGHKS and CDR2 YYEKEE (reference sequence). The CDR3 runs to 14 residues. Source: PBMCs, taken before TCRalphabeta/CD19-depleted stem cell transplant. The V and J genes are TRBV5-5 and TRBJ2-7; D is possibly TRBD2 (5 bases). The receptor comes from a girl aged 2 to 9 with aplastic anemia, due to receive a stem cell transplant. This chain's CDR3 is CASSSTGMTYEQYF. The DNA of the CDR3 is TGTGCCAGCAGCTCGACCGGGATGACCTACGAGCAGTACTTC.